This record looks at one T cell receptor (beta chain) sequence and its context. This sample is part of a study of blood T cell repertoires in COVID-19. Study context: T cells, B-cell-depleted T cells, or PBMCs provided the cDNA or gDNA that served as material.

Profiled with immunoSEQ multiplex PCR; TCRdb holds only in-frame clones, not every one. Found here are roughly 400,000 clones, about nine tenths of them singletons; the top ten hold 0.55% to 0.75%. The CDR3 sequence is 15 residues long. Germline V CDR1 and CDR2: SGHRS, YFSETQ. The V segment lost 0 bases and the J segment 5 bases; nucleotides outside the gene matches: 4. Clinical history reported by participants formed the basis on which cohorts were assigned. Sequencing was performed on PBMCs or T cells enriched from blood (not recorded which). The chain is built from TRBV5-1 and TRBJ1-4; 7 positions agree with TRBD1. The sequence came from a man between 18 and 35 years old who had recovered from COVID-19. The CDR3 coding sequence is TGCGCCAGCAGCTTGGCCGACAGGGTAAATGAAAAACTGTTTTTT. Translation: CASSLADRVNEKLFF.